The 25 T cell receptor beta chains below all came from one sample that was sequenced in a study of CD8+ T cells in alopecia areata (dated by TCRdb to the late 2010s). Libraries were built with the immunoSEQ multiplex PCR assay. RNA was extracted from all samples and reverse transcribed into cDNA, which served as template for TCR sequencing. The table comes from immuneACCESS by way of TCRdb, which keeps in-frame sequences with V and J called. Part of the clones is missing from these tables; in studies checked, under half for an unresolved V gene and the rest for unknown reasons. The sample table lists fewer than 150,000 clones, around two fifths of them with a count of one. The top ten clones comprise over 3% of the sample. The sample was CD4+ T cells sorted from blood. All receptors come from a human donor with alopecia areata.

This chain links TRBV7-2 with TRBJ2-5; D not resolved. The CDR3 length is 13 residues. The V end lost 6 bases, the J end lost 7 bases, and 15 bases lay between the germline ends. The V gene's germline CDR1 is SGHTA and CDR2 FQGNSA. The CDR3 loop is CASSLDIKGTQYF. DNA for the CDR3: TGTGCCAGCAGTCTAGATATCAAGGGGACCCAGTACTTC.

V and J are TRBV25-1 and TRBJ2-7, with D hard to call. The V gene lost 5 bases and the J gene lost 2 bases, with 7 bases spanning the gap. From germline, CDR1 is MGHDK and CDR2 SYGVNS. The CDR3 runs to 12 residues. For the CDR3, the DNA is TGTGCCAGCAGTTTTTCTGCCTACGAGCAGTACTTC. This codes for CASSFSAYEQYF.

The CDR3 DNA follows: TGTGCCAGCAGCTCTAGACAGGTGGGGGACACTGAAGCTTTCTTT. Residues: CASSSRQVGDTEAFF. This chain uses TRBV5-4 with TRBJ1-1; D possibly corresponds to TRBD1 (6 bases). Germline CDR1 and CDR2: SGHNT and YYREEE (reference sequence). This CDR3 spans 15 amino acids. The V end lost 3 bases, the J end lost 3 bases, and 15 bases lay between the germline ends. Full variable domain (missing parts from reference TRBV5-4 and TRBJ1-1): ETGVTQSPTHLIKTRGQQVTLRCSSQSGHNTVSWYQQALGQGPQFIFQYYREEENGRGNFPPRFSGLQFPNYSSELNVNALELDDSALYLCASSSRQVGDTEAFFGQGTRLTVV.

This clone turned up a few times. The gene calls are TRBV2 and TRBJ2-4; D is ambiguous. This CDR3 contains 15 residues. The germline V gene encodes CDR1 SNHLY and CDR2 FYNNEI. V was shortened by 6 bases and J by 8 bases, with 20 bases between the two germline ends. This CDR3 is CASRYQLSREHIQYF. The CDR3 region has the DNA TGTGCCAGCAGGTACCAACTTAGCCGAGAGCACATTCAGTACTTC.

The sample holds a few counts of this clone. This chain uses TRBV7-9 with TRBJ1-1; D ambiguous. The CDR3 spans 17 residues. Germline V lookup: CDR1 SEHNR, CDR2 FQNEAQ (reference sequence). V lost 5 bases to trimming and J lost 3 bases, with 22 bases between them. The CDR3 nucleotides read TGTGCCAGCAGCCGATTCGGGTGGCGGGGAGAGGACACTGAAGCTTTCTTT. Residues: CASSRFGWRGEDTEAFF.

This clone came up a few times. CDR3 nucleotide sequence: TGCAGCGCCCGGGATGATACCGGGGAGCTGTTTTTT. It codes for CSARDDTGELFF. The rearrangement links TRBV29-1 to TRBJ2-2; TRBD2 is a possible D gene (5 bases). This CDR3 spans 12 amino acids. With 7 bases removed from V and 5 bases from J, the gap between germline ends came to 11 bases. Looked up from germline, CDR1 is SQVTM and CDR2 is ANQGSEA.

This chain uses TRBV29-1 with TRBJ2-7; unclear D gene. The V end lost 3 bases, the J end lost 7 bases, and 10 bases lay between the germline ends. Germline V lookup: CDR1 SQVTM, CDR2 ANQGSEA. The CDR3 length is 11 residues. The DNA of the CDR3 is TGCAGCGTTGAGTCGGGTTTAGAGCAGTACTTC. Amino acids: CSVESGLEQYF.

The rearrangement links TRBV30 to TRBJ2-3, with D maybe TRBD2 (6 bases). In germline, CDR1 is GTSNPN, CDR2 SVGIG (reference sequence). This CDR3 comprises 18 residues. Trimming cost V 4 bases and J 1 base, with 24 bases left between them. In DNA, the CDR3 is TGTGCCTGGACCAATCCGGTGGGCGGGGCCCTGGGCACAGATACGCAGTATTTT. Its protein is CAWTNPVGGALGTDTQYF.

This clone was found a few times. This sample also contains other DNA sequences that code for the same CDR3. The CDR3 DNA reads as TGTGCCAGCAGCTGGACTAGCGGTCCCTACAATGAGCAGTTCTTC. As protein: CASSWTSGPYNEQFF. The chain employs TRBV7-3 and TRBJ2-1, with 10 bases fitting TRBD2. Germline V gene lookup returns CDR1 SGHTA and CDR2 FQGTGA. The ends lost 4 bases at V and 2 bases at J; junction bases unmatched: 2. This CDR3 has 15 residues. Using reference TRBV7-3 and TRBJ2-1 for the parts outside the CDR3, the full variable domain is GAGVSQTPSNKVTEKGKYVELRCDPISGHTALYWYRQSLGQGPEFLIYFQGTGAADDSGLPNDRFFAVRPEGSVSTLKIQRTERGDSAVYLCASSWTSGPYNEQFFGPGTRLTVL.

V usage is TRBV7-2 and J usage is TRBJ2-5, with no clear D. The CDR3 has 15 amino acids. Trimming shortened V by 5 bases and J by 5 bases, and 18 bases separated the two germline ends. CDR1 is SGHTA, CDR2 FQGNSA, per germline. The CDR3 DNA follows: TGTGCCAGCAGCACCCCACTACTGAGGCGGGAGACCCAGTACTTC. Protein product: CASSTPLLRRETQYF.

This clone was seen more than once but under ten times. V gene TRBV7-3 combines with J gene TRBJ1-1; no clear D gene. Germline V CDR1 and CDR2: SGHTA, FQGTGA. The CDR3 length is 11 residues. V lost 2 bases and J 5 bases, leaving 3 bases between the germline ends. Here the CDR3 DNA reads TGTGCCAGCAGCTTACTGACTGAAGCTTTCTTT. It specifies CASSLLTEAFF.

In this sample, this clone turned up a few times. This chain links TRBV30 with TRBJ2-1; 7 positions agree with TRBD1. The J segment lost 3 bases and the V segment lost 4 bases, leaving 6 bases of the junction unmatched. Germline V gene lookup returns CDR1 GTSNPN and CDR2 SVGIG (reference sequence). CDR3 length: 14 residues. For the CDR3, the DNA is TGTGCCTGGATATTCCCAGGGGGCTACAATGAGCAGTTCTTC. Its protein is CAWIFPGGYNEQFF.

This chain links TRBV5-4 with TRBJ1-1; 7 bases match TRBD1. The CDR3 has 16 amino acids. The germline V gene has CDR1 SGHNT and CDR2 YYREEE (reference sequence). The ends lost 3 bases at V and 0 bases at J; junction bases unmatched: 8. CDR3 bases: TGTGCCAGCAGCTCGGGACAGATCAACATGAACACTGAAGCTTTCTTT. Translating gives CASSSGQINMNTEAFF.

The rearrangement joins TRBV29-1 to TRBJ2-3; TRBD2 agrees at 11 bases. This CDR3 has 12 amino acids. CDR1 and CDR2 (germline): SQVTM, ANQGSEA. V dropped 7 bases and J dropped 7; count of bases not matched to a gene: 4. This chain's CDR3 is CSAGTSGHTQYF. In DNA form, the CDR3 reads TGCAGCGCCGGGACTAGCGGTCATACGCAGTATTTT.

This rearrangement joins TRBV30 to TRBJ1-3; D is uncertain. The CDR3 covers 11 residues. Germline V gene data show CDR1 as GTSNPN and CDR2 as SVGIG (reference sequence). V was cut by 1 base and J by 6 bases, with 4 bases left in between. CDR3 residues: CAWSAVNTIYF. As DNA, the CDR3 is TGTGCCTGGAGTGCAGTAAACACCATATATTTT.

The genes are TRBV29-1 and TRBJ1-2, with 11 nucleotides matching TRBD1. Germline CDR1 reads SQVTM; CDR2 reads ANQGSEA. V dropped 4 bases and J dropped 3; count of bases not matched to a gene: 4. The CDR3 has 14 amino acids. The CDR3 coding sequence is TGCAGCGTTGTAGGACAGGGGGCTTACTATGGCTACACCTTC. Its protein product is CSVVGQGAYYGYTF.

The CDR3 here is CASSAGHANNSPLHF. CDR3 in DNA: TGTGCCAGCAGTGCCGGACATGCCAATAATTCACCCCTCCACTTT. The chain has TRBV2 and TRBJ1-6; D perhaps matches TRBD1 (5 bases). In germline, CDR1 is SNHLY, CDR2 FYNNEI. V was clipped by 4 bases and J by 5 bases, with 12 bases between them. CDR3 length: 15 residues.

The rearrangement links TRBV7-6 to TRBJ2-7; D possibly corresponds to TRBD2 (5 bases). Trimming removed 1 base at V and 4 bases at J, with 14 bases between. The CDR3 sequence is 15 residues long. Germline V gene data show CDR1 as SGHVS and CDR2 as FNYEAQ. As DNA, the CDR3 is TGTGCCAGCAGCTTAGGGGGTTCCTCGGGATACGAGCAGTACTTC. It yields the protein CASSLGGSSGYEQYF.

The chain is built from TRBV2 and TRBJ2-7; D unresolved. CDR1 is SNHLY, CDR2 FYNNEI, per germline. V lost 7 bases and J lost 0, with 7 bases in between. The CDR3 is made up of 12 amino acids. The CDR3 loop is CASIGRSYEQYF. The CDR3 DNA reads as TGTGCCAGCATTGGCCGCTCCTACGAGCAGTACTTC.

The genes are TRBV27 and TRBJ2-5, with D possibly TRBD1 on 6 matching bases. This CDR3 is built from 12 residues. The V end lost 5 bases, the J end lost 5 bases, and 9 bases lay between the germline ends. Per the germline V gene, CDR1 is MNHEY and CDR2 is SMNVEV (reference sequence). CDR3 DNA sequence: TGTGCCAGCAGTCCTCAGGGGGAGACCCAGTACTTC. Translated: CASSPQGETQYF.

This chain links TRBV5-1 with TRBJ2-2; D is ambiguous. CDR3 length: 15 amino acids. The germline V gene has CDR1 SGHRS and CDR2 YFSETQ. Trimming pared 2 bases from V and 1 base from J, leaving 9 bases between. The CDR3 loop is CASSFRIENTGELFF. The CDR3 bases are TGCGCCAGCAGCTTCAGAATAGAGAACACCGGGGAGCTGTTTTTT.

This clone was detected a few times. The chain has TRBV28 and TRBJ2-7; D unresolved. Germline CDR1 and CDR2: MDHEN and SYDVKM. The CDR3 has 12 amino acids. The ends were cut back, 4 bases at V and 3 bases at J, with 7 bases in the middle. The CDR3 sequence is CASSSRIYEQYF. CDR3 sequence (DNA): TGTGCCAGCAGTTCCCGAATCTACGAGCAGTACTTC.

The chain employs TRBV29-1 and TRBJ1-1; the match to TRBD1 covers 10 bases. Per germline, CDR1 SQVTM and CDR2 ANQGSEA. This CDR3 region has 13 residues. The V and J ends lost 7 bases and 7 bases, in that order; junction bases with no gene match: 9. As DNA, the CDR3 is TGCAGCGCCTCCCGGGACAGGGGTTATGAAGCTTTCTTT. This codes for CSASRDRGYEAFF.

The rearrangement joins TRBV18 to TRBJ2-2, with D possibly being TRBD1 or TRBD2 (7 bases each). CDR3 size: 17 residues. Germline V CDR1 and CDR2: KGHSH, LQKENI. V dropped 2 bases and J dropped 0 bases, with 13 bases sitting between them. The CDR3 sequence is CASSPWEGATNTGELFF. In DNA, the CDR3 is TGTGCCAGCTCACCATGGGAGGGGGCGACGAACACCGGGGAGCTGTTTTTT.

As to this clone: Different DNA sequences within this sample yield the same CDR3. The CDR3 region is CAWSVRGGQPQHF. CDR3 nucleotide sequence: TGTGCCTGGAGTGTACGAGGCGGGCAGCCCCAGCATTTT. The chain uses TRBV30 and TRBJ1-5; no reliable D call. CDR1 and CDR2 from the germline V gene are GTSNPN and SVGIG (reference sequence). The V end was cut by 0 bases, the J end by 7 bases, with 10 bases between. CDR3 length: 13 amino acids.